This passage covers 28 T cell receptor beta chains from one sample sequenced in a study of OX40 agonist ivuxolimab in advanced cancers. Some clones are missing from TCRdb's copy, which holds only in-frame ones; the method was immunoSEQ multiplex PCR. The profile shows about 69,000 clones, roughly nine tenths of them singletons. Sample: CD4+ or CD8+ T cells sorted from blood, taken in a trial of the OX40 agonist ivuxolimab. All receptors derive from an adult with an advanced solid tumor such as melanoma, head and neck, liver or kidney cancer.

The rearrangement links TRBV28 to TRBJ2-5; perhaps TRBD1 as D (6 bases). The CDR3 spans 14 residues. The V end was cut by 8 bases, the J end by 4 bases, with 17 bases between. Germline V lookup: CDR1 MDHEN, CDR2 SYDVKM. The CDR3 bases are TGTGCCAGCCATCCGGCAGGGGCCCGAGAGACCCAGTACTTC. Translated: CASHPAGARETQYF.

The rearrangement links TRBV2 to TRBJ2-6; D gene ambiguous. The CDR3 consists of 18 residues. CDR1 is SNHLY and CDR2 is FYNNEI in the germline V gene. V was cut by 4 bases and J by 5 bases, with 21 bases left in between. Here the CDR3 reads CASSGRITIQSRANVLTF. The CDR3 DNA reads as TGTGCCAGCAGTGGGAGAATTACCATACAAAGTCGGGCCAACGTCCTGACTTTC.

The CDR3 bases are TGTGCCAGTGGACGGCTCGGCGAGCAGTACTTC. It specifies CASGRLGEQYF. This rearrangement joins TRBV5-8 to TRBJ2-7; D remains ambiguous. The germline V gene has CDR1 SGHTS and CDR2 YDEGEE. The CDR3 covers 11 residues. V shed 8 bases and J shed 6 bases, with 12 bases lying between them.

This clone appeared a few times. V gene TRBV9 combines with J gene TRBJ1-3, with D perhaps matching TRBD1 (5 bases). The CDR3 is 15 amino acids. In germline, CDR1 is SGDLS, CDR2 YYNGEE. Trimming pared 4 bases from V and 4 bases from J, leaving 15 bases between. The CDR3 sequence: CASSLSGGSGNTIYF. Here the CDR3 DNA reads TGTGCCAGCAGCCTATCCGGGGGGTCCGGAAACACCATATATTTT.

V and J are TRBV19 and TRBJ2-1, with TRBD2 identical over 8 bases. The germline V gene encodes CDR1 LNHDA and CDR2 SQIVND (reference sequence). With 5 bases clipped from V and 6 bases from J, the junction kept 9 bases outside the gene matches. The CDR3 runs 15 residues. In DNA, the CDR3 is TGTGCCAGTAGTCGTGTCTGGACTAGCCTCAATGAGCAGTTCTTC. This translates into CASSRVWTSLNEQFF.

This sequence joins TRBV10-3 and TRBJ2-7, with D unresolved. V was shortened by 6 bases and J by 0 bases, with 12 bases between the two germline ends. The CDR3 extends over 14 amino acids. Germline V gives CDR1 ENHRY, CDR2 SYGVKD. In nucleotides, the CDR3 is TGTGCCATCAGGCCAAGGCTCCCCTCCTACGAGCAGTACTTC. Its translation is CAIRPRLPSYEQYF.

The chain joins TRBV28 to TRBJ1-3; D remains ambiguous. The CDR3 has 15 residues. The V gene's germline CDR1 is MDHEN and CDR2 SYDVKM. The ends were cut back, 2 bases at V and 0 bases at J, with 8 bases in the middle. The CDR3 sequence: CASSLVGLSGNTIYF. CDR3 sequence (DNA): TGTGCCAGCAGTTTAGTGGGTCTCTCTGGAAACACCATATATTTT.

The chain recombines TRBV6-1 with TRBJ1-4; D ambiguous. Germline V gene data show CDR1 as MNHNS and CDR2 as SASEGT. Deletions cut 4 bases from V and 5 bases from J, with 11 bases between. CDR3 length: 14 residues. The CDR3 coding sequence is TGTGCCAGCAGTGGGGATAGCAGAAATGAAAAACTGTTTTTT. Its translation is CASSGDSRNEKLFF.

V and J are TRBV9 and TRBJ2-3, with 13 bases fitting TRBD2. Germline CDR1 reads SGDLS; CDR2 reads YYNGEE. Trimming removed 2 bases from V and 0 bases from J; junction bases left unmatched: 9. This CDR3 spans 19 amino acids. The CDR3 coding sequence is TGTGCCAGCAGCGTCGGAGGACTAGCGGGAGCCCTAAGCACAGATACGCAGTATTTT. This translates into CASSVGGLAGALSTDTQYF.

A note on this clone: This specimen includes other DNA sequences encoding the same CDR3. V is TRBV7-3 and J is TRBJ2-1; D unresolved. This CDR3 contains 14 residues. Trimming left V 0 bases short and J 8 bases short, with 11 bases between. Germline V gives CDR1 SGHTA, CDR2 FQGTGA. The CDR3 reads CASSLTGAFDEQFF. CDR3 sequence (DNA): TGTGCCAGCAGCTTAACAGGCGCGTTTGATGAGCAGTTCTTC.

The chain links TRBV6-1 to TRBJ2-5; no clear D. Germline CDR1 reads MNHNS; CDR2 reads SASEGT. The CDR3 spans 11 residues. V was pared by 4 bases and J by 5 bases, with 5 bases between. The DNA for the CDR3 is TGTGCCAGCAGTGGCTACGAGACCCAGTACTTC. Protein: CASSGYETQYF.

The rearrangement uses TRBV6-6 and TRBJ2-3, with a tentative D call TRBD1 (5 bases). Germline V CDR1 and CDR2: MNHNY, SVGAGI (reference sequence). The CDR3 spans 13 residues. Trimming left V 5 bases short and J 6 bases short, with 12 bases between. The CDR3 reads CASSTSAGDTQYF. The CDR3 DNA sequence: TGTGCCAGCAGTACCTCAGCAGGGGATACGCAGTATTTT.

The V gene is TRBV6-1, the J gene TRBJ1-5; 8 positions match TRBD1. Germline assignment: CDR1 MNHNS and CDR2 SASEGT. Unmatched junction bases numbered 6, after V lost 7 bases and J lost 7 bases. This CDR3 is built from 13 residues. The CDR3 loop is CASIGTGGQPQHF. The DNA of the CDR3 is TGTGCCAGCATAGGCACAGGGGGACAGCCCCAGCATTTT.

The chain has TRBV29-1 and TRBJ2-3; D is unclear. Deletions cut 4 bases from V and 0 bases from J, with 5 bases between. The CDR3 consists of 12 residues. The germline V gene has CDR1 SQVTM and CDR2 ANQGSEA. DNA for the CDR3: TGCAGCGTTGCTCAGAGCACAGATACGCAGTATTTT. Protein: CSVAQSTDTQYF.

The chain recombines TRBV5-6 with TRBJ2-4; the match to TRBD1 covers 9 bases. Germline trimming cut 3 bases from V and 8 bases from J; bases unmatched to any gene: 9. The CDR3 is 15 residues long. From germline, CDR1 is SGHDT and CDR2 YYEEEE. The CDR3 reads CASSYNTGGSYIQYF. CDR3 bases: TGTGCCAGCAGCTACAACACAGGGGGCAGCTACATTCAGTACTTC.

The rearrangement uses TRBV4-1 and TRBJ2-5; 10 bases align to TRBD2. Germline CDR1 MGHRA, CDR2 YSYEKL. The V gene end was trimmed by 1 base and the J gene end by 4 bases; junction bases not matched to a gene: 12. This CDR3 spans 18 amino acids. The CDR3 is CASSQVNMGLAKGETQYF. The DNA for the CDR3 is TGCGCCAGCAGCCAAGTAAATATGGGACTAGCGAAGGGAGAGACCCAGTACTTC.

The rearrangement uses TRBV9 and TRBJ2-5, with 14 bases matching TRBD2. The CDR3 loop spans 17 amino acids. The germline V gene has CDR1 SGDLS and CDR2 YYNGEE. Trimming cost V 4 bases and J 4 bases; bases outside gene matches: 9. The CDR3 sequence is CASSPPGTSGSLETQYF. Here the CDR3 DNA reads TGTGCCAGCAGCCCCCCCGGGACTAGCGGGAGCTTAGAGACCCAGTACTTC. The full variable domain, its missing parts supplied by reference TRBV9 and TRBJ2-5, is DSGVTQTPKHLITATGQRVTLRCSPRSGDLSVYWYQQSLDQGLQFLIQYYNGEERAKGNILERFSAQQFPDLHSELNLSSLELGDSALYFCASSPPGTSGSLETQYFGPGTRLLVL.

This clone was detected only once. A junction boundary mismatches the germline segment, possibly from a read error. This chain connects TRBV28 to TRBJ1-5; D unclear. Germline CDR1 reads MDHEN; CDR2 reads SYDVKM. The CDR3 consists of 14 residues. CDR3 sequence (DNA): TGTACCAGCAGTCCCCCCCTTTGGGTTCAGCCCCAGCATTTT. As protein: CTSSPPLWVQPQHF. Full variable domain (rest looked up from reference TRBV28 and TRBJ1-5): DVKVTQSSRYLVKRTGEKVFLECVQDMDHENMFWYRQDPGLGLRLIYFSYDVKMKEKGDIPEGYSVSREKKERFSLILESASTNQTSMYLCTSSPPLWVQPQHFGDGTRLSIL.

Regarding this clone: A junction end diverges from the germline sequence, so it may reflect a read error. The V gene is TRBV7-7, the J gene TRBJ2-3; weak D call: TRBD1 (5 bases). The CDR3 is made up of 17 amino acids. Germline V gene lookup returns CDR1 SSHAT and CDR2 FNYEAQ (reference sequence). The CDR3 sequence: CASSLLPGLSSTDTQYF. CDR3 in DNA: TGTGCTAGCAGCTTACTTCCAGGGTTATCGAGCACAGATACGCAGTATTTT.

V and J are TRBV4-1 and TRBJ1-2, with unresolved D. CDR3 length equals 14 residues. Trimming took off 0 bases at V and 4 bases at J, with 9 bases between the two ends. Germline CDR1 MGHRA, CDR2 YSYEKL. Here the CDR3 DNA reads TGCGCCAGCAGCCAAGATGACACCTCCTATGGCTACACCTTC. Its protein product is CASSQDDTSYGYTF.

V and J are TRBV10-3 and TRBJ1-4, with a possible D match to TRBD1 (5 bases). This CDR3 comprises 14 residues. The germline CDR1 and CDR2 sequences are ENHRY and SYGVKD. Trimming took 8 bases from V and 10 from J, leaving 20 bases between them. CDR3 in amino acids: CAIGRGEDDGKLFF. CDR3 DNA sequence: TGTGCCATCGGACGGGGGGAGGATGATGGAAAACTGTTTTTT.

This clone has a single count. DNA of the CDR3: TGTGCCAGCAGCCCCTTCGAGGGTCCGGGCACTGAAGCTTTCTTT. Its protein product is CASSPFEGPGTEAFF. The chain has TRBV7-8 and TRBJ1-1; D gene uncertain. The CDR3 extends over 15 amino acids. Germline CDR1 and CDR2: SGHVS and FQNEAQ. V was trimmed by 5 bases and J by 4 bases, leaving 17 bases between them.

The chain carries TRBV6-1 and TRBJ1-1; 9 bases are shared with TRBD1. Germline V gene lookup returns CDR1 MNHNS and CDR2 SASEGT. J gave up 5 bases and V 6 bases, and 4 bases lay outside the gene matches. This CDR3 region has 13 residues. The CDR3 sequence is CASRPGQGTEAFF. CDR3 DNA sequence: TGTGCCAGCAGACCGGGACAGGGTACTGAAGCTTTCTTT.

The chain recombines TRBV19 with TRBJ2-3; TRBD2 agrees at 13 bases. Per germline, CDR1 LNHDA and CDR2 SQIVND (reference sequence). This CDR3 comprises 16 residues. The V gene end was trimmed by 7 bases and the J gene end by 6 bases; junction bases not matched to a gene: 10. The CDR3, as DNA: TGTGCCAGTACCCCATCCGGACTAGCGGGAGCCGATACGCAGTATTTT. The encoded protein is CASTPSGLAGADTQYF.

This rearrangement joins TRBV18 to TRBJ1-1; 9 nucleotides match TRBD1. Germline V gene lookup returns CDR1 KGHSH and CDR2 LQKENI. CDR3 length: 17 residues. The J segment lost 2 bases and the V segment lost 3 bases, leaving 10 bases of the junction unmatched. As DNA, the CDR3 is TGTGCCAGCTCACCCCAACTGATGGACAGGGGAAACACTGAAGCTTTCTTT. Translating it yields CASSPQLMDRGNTEAFF.

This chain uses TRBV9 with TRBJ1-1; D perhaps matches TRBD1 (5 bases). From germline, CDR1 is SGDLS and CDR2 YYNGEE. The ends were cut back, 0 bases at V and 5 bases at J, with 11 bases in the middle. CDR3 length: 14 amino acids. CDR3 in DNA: TGTGCCAGCAGCGTAGGGGGCGAGGGGACTGAAGCTTTCTTT. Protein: CASSVGGEGTEAFF.

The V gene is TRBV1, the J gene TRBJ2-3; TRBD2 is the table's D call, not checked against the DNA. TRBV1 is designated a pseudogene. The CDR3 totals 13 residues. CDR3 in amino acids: CTSRTKLTDTQYF. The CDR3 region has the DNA TGCACCAGCAGGACCAAACTAACAGATACGCAGTATTTT.

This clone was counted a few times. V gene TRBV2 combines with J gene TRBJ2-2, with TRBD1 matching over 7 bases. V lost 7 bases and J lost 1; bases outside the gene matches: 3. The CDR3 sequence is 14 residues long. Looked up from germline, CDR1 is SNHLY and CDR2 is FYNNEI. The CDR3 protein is CASKGTENTGELFF. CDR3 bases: TGTGCCAGCAAAGGGACAGAGAACACCGGGGAGCTGTTTTTT. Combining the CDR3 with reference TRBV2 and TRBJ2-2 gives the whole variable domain EPEVTQTPSHQVTQMGQEVILRCVPISNHLYFYWYRQILGQKVEFLVSFYNNEISEKSEIFDDQFSVERPDGSNFTLKIRSTKLEDSAMYFCASKGTENTGELFFGEGSRLTVL.